The 19 T cell receptor beta chains presented below share a single source sample, sequenced in a study of cytomegalovirus exposure and HLA in healthy donors. Amplification used 60 Vbeta primers and 13 Jbeta primers. Produced via immunoSEQ multiplex PCR; TCRdb's table is partial and in-frame only. The profile covers roughly 170,000 clones, with roughly 80% appearing a single time and approximately 0.78% taken by the ten largest. The sequenced sample consisted of PBMCs. These receptors all come from a woman younger than 35 in good health and CMV-seronegative.

This rearrangement joins TRBV19 to TRBJ2-7; 11 bases fit TRBD2. The CDR3 is 16 residues long. Losses at the gene ends were 1 base for V and 3 bases for J; bases not matched to a gene: 5. CDR1 is LNHDA and CDR2 is SQIVND in the germline V gene (reference sequence). As DNA, the CDR3 is TGTGCCAGTAGTATAGTGTCCGGGACTAGCGGCTACGAGCAGTACTTC. It yields the protein CASSIVSGTSGYEQYF.

This clone was recorded only once. V gene TRBV5-5 combines with J gene TRBJ2-1; 9 bases are a match to TRBD2. Germline V gene sequence: CDR1 SGHKS, CDR2 YYEKEE (reference sequence). With V trimmed by 2 bases and J by 3 bases, 3 bases remained unmatched. CDR3 size: 15 residues. Here the CDR3 reads CASSLAGGDYNEQFF. DNA of the CDR3: TGTGCCAGCAGCTTAGCGGGAGGTGACTACAATGAGCAGTTCTTC.

This chain connects TRBV27 to TRBJ2-3; 11 bases match TRBD1. Germline V CDR1 and CDR2: MNHEY, SMNVEV (reference sequence). V was clipped by 2 bases and J by 5 bases; unmatched bases: 9. The CDR3 is made up of 17 amino acids. CDR3 DNA sequence: TGTGCCAGCAGTTTAAGGTCCGGGACAGGGGGATTAGATACGCAGTATTTT. This sequence encodes CASSLRSGTGGLDTQYF.

The V call is TRBV7-2, the J call TRBJ1-5; D is perhaps TRBD1 (6 bases). The CDR3 runs 16 residues. V was clipped by 3 bases and J by 4 bases, with 16 bases between them. Germline loops: CDR1 SGHTA, CDR2 FQGNSA. The CDR3 DNA sequence: TGTGCCAGCAGCTTTGTTGCGGGGGCATCAAATCAGCCCCAGCATTTT. This translates into CASSFVAGASNQPQHF.

CDR3 protein: CASSSWAPTYNSPLHF. The DNA of the CDR3 is TGTGCCAGCAGTAGTTGGGCTCCAACTTATAATTCACCCCTCCACTTT. The chain links TRBV28 to TRBJ1-6, with D uncertain. V lost 5 bases, J lost 4 bases, and 15 bases lay in between. The CDR3 runs 16 residues. Germline-derived CDR1 and CDR2 are MDHEN and SYDVKM. Full variable domain (rest looked up from reference TRBV28 and TRBJ1-6): DVKVTQSSRYLVKRTGEKVFLECVQDMDHENMFWYRQDPGLGLRLIYFSYDVKMKEKGDIPEGYSVSREKKERFSLILESASTNQTSMYLCASSSWAPTYNSPLHFGNGTRLTVT.

The CDR3 DNA is TGTGCCAGCAGTGTTAACAGGGTCTGGAGCGAGCAGTACTTC. Residues: CASSVNRVWSEQYF. The genes are TRBV6-6 and TRBJ2-7, with a possible D match to TRBD1 (6 bases). This CDR3 contains 14 residues. V shed 5 bases and J shed 6 bases, with 17 bases lying between them. CDR1 is MNHNY, CDR2 SVGAGI, per germline (reference sequence).

This chain links TRBV5-1 with TRBJ2-1, with 7 bases matching TRBD2. Germline-derived CDR1 and CDR2 are SGHRS and YFSETQ. V dropped 4 bases and J dropped 7; count of bases not matched to a gene: 5. This CDR3 has 13 amino acids. The CDR3 nucleotides are TGCGCCAGCAGCCCCCTGCGGGGGAATGAGCAGTTCTTC. It translates to CASSPLRGNEQFF. Full variable domain (missing parts from reference TRBV5-1 and TRBJ2-1): KAGVTQTPRYLIKTRGQQVTLSCSPISGHRSVSWYQQTPGQGLQFLFEYFSETQRNKGNFPGRFSGRQFSNSRSEMNVSTLELGDSALYLCASSPLRGNEQFFGPGTRLTVL.

This rearrangement joins TRBV7-2 to TRBJ1-2; D is unresolved. The V and J ends lost 4 bases and 8 bases respectively, with 11 bases between them. CDR1 and CDR2 from the germline V gene are SGHTA and FQGNSA. The CDR3 runs to 12 residues. The CDR3 region is CASSSSRGGYTF. Here the CDR3 DNA reads TGTGCCAGCAGCTCCTCGCGAGGGGGCTACACCTTC.

CDR3 loop: CASSQAPLGGEDNEQFF. DNA for the CDR3: TGCGCCAGCAGCCAAGCCCCCTTGGGGGGAGAAGACAATGAGCAGTTCTTC. The V call is TRBV4-1, the J call TRBJ2-1; maybe TRBD2 (6 bases). CDR1 is MGHRA, CDR2 YSYEKL, per germline. The CDR3 runs to 17 residues. Trimming pared 1 base from V and 5 bases from J, leaving 18 bases between.

V is TRBV5-1 and J is TRBJ2-5; a possible D gene is TRBD2 (5 bases). The last part of the DNA fits TRBJ2-7 better; the J call may be wrong. This CDR3 region has 15 residues. Germline CDR1 is SGHRS and CDR2 is YFSETQ. The CDR3 protein is CASSLSAKPSYEQYF. The CDR3 nucleotides read TGCGCCAGCAGCCTTAGCGCGAAGCCGTCCTACGAGCAGTACTTC.

The chain has TRBV28 and TRBJ1-2, with D possibly matching TRBD1 (5 bases). V was shortened by 5 bases and J by 2 bases, with 12 bases between the two germline ends. CDR1 and CDR2 (germline): MDHEN, SYDVKM. The CDR3 runs 14 residues. Here the CDR3 reads CASSNITGNYGYTF. CDR3 bases: TGTGCCAGCAGTAATATTACAGGCAACTATGGCTACACCTTC.

This clone was observed once. CDR3: CASLIPGQGDSPLHF. Here the CDR3 DNA reads TGTGCCAGCCTCATTCCGGGACAGGGAGATTCACCCCTCCACTTT. V usage is TRBV6-1 and J usage is TRBJ1-6, with 9 bases matching TRBD1. This CDR3 spans 15 amino acids. From germline, CDR1 is MNHNS and CDR2 SASEGT. V lost 8 bases and J lost 8; bases outside the gene matches: 10.

The V and J genes are TRBV28 and TRBJ1-1; D may be TRBD1 (6 bases). The CDR3 length is 15 residues. Looked up from germline, CDR1 is MDHEN and CDR2 is SYDVKM. V was pared by 6 bases and J by 4 bases, with 18 bases between. The CDR3 protein is CASSLTHRVGTEAFF. CDR3 DNA sequence: TGTGCCAGCAGCCTAACCCACAGGGTAGGCACTGAAGCTTTCTTT. The variable domain in full, completed from reference TRBV28 and TRBJ1-1, reads DVKVTQSSRYLVKRTGEKVFLECVQDMDHENMFWYRQDPGLGLRLIYFSYDVKMKEKGDIPEGYSVSREKKERFSLILESASTNQTSMYLCASSLTHRVGTEAFFGQGTRLTVV.

The chain couples TRBV18 to TRBJ2-1, with 8 positions matching TRBD2. CDR3 length: 16 residues. Germline trimming cut 5 bases from V and 10 bases from J; bases unmatched to any gene: 16. The germline gives CDR1 KGHSH, CDR2 LQKENI. This CDR3 reads CASSSSGTGRAGEQFF. The CDR3 nucleotides read TGTGCCAGCTCATCCTCAGGGACCGGGAGGGCAGGAGAGCAGTTCTTC.

The CDR3 nucleotides are TGCAGTGCTTTTTCGAGCCCCATTCAGTACTTC. Translation gives CSAFSSPIQYF. The genes are TRBV20-1 and TRBJ2-4; D not resolved. The CDR3 is 11 amino acids. Trimming removed 5 bases from V and 9 bases from J, with 11 bases in between. Germline V lookup: CDR1 DFQATT, CDR2 SNEGSKA (reference sequence).

This chain connects TRBV4-1 to TRBJ2-5; 8 nucleotides match TRBD2. Germline V CDR1 and CDR2: MGHRA, YSYEKL. The V gene end was trimmed by 0 bases and the J gene end by 11 bases; junction bases not matched to a gene: 17. This CDR3 comprises 17 residues. CDR3 sequence: CASSQDHGQPGAGEQYF. In DNA form, the CDR3 reads TGCGCCAGCAGCCAAGATCATGGGCAGCCCGGAGCGGGGGAGCAGTACTTC.

The rearrangement joins TRBV7-2 to TRBJ2-3, with 9 bases that match TRBD1. This CDR3 contains 14 residues. V lost 4 bases to trimming and J lost 6 bases; unmatched junction nucleotides: 5. Germline lookup yields CDR1 SGHTA and CDR2 FQGNSA. CDR3 sequence reads: CASSWGQGPDTQYF. The CDR3 DNA sequence: TGTGCCAGCAGCTGGGGACAGGGCCCGGATACGCAGTATTTT.

The chain recombines TRBV5-4 with TRBJ2-1, with 10 bases matching TRBD2. With V trimmed by 7 bases and J by 2 bases, 12 bases remained unmatched. This CDR3 region has 17 residues. Germline CDR1 and CDR2: SGHNT and YYREEE (reference sequence). The CDR3 loop reads CASSPGGSGRTYNEQFF. As DNA, the CDR3 is TGTGCCAGCTCTCCCGGGGGTAGCGGGAGGACCTACAATGAGCAGTTCTTC.

The V and J genes are TRBV11-2 and TRBJ2-3; D remains unclear. CDR1 and CDR2 (germline): SGHAT, FQNNGV. Trimming took off 1 base at V and 3 bases at J, with 14 bases between the two ends. CDR3 length: 16 amino acids. CDR3 amino acids: CASSLGSEYKTDTQYF. The CDR3 nucleotides are TGTGCCAGCAGCTTAGGTTCTGAGTATAAGACAGATACGCAGTATTTT.